These 21 T cell receptor beta chains share one sample of origin, sequenced in a study of blood T cell repertoires in COVID-19. Only in-frame clones appear in the TCRdb table, and some are missing; sequencing was by immunoSEQ multiplex PCR. This table has about 200,000 clones, 70% to 90% appearing once. The sample taken for sequencing was peripheral blood. The source is a man aged 40-49 years with active or convalescent COVID-19.

This clone was seen a few times. Other DNA sequences of this sample code for an identical CDR3. The rearrangement links TRBV20-1 to TRBJ1-1; D uncertain. Germline V gene data show CDR1 as DFQATT and CDR2 as SNEGSKA (reference sequence). Trimming cost V 5 bases and J 0 bases, with 4 bases left between them. CDR3 length: 11 residues. The CDR3 DNA follows: TGCAGTGCTCCGTTGAACACTGAAGCTTTCTTT. Translating it yields CSAPLNTEAFF.

The chain joins TRBV3-1 (or the pseudogene TRBV3-2) to TRBJ2-7, with 9 bases lining up with TRBD2. CDR1 and CDR2 from the germline V gene are LGHDT and YNNKEL (reference sequence). The CDR3 length is 14 residues. The J segment lost 4 bases and the V segment lost 2 bases, leaving 3 bases of the junction unmatched. The CDR3 region is CASSQYSGGYEQYF. Written as DNA, the CDR3 is TGTGCCAGCAGCCAATATAGCGGGGGTTACGAGCAGTACTTC.

This chain connects TRBV29-1 to TRBJ2-1, with D tentatively TRBD1 (6 bases). The CDR3 length is 14 residues. Germline-derived CDR1 and CDR2 are SQVTM and ANQGSEA. V dropped 4 bases and J dropped 5 bases, with 15 bases sitting between them. The CDR3 nucleotides are TGCAGCGTTGCTACAGGGTTCGGTAACAATGAGCAGTTCTTC. Its protein product is CSVATGFGNNEQFF.

The chain combines TRBV24-1 with TRBJ2-3, with D unresolved. The CDR3 extends over 14 amino acids. With 4 bases removed from V and 1 base from J, the gap between germline ends came to 8 bases. The germline CDR1 and CDR2 sequences are KGHDR and SFDVKD. The CDR3 DNA is TGTGCCACCAGTGACCCTACAGGCACAGATACGCAGTATTTT. This sequence encodes CATSDPTGTDTQYF.

V gene TRBV29-1 combines with J gene TRBJ1-2, with 8 bases lining up with TRBD1. The germline V gene encodes CDR1 SQVTM and CDR2 ANQGSEA. CDR3 length: 15 amino acids. With 4 bases clipped from V and 0 bases from J, the junction kept 7 bases outside the gene matches. CDR3 sequence reads: CSVVNRGSANYGYTF. The CDR3 DNA reads as TGCAGCGTTGTAAACAGGGGGTCTGCTAACTATGGCTACACCTTC.

Regarding this clone: The sample has other DNA sequences that encode this CDR3 too. The CDR3 reads CASSPAGNTIYF. CDR3 DNA sequence: TGTGCCAGCTCACCGGCTGGAAACACCATATATTTT. The genes are TRBV12-3 or TRBV12-4 and TRBJ1-3; D not certain. Trimming stripped 8 bases from V and 2 bases from J, with 7 bases between. The CDR3 length is 12 residues.

This chain uses TRBV5-1 with TRBJ2-2, with 7 bases fitting TRBD1. This CDR3 contains 14 residues. Looked up from germline, CDR1 is SGHRS and CDR2 is YFSETQ. After removal of 4 bases from V and 7 bases from J, the junction contained 7 bases not matched to a gene. CDR3 region: CASSEGQHNGELFF. As DNA, the CDR3 is TGCGCCAGCAGCGAGGGACAGCATAACGGGGAGCTGTTTTTT. The full variable domain, in which reference TRBV5-1 and TRBJ2-2 provide the parts outside the CDR3, is KAGVTQTPRYLIKTRGQQVTLSCSPISGHRSVSWYQQTPGQGLQFLFEYFSETQRNKGNFPGRFSGRQFSNSRSEMNVSTLELGDSALYLCASSEGQHNGELFFGEGSRLTVL.

The chain carries TRBV5-1 and TRBJ2-7, with 11 nucleotides matching TRBD1. The CDR3 covers 14 residues. The V and J ends lost 2 bases and 5 bases, in that order; junction bases with no gene match: 3. Germline V gene data show CDR1 as SGHRS and CDR2 as YFSETQ. CDR3 sequence: CASSFGTGGNEQYF. The DNA for the CDR3 is TGCGCCAGCAGCTTTGGGACAGGGGGTAACGAGCAGTACTTC.

This sequence joins TRBV14 and TRBJ1-2; no firm D call. CDR3 length equals 12 residues. V was clipped by 3 bases and J by 5 bases, with 7 bases between them. Germline V lookup: CDR1 SGHDN, CDR2 FVKESK. CDR3 nucleotide sequence: TGTGCCAGCAGCCAGACATCTTATGGCTACACCTTC. The encoded protein is CASSQTSYGYTF. The entire variable domain, with the rest obtained from reference TRBV14 and TRBJ1-2, is as follows: EAGVTQFPSHSVIEKGQTVTLRCDPISGHDNLYWYRRVMGKEIKFLLHFVKESKQDESGMPNNRFLAERTGGTYSTLKVQPAELEDSGVYFCASSQTSYGYTFGSGTRLTVV.

The genes are TRBV25-1 and TRBJ1-6; D is undetermined. The V end was cut by 7 bases, the J end by 0 bases, with 10 bases between. The CDR3 contains 15 residues. Looked up from germline, CDR1 is MGHDK and CDR2 is SYGVNS. For the CDR3, the DNA is TGTGCCAGCAACGAAGCGAGCTCCTATAATTCACCCCTCCACTTT. This encodes CASNEASSYNSPLHF.

The chain recombines TRBV10-3 with TRBJ1-5; TRBD1 matches at 7 bases. V lost 4 bases, J lost 0 bases, and 6 bases stayed unmatched. Germline V gives CDR1 ENHRY, CDR2 SYGVKD. The CDR3 contains 16 residues. CDR3 sequence: CAISGGQFHSNQPQHF. In nucleotides, the CDR3 is TGTGCCATCAGTGGGGGACAGTTCCATAGCAATCAGCCCCAGCATTTT.

About this clone: The sample carries other DNA sequences with the same CDR3. The CDR3: CASSLDGYSNQPQHF. In DNA form, the CDR3 reads TGCGCCAGCAGCTTGGACGGGTATAGCAATCAGCCCCAGCATTTT. The chain links TRBV5-1 to TRBJ1-5; no clear D. Between the trimmed V and J ends, which lost 0 bases and 0 bases, there was a span of 7 bases. The CDR3 consists of 15 residues. The germline V gene has CDR1 SGHRS and CDR2 YFSETQ.

The V gene is TRBV27, the J gene TRBJ1-3, with no clear D. V was cut by 1 base and J by 0 bases, with 13 bases left in between. Germline values: CDR1 MNHEY, CDR2 SMNVEV (reference sequence). This CDR3 has 17 residues. The CDR3 nucleotides read TGTGCCAGCAGTTTATACGCCTCCACTTCCTCTGGAAACACCATATATTTT. Translation gives CASSLYASTSSGNTIYF.

The J gene is TRBJ2-1, the V gene TRBV11-3; 11 bases fit TRBD2. The germline V gene encodes CDR1 SGHNT and CDR2 YENEEA. Trimming at V came to 0 bases and at J to 4 bases, leaving 8 bases not matched to a gene. The CDR3 length is 18 residues. The CDR3 nucleotides are TGTGCCAGCAGCTTAGAGTCCCTAGCGGGAGGCCTTTACAATGAGCAGTTCTTC. Residues: CASSLESLAGGLYNEQFF.

The rearrangement links TRBV7-2 to TRBJ2-2, with TRBD2 matching 10 bases. CDR3 length: 15 residues. The germline CDR1 and CDR2 sequences are SGHTA and FQGNSA. V was clipped by 6 bases and J by 4 bases; unmatched bases: 5. Written as DNA, the CDR3 is TGTGCCAGCAGTTCCGGGACTAGCGTCACCGGGGAGCTGTTTTTT. Protein: CASSSGTSVTGELFF.

The chain is built from TRBV3-1 (or the pseudogene TRBV3-2) and TRBJ1-3; tentatively, D is TRBD1 (5 bases). The CDR3 consists of 16 residues. Germline values: CDR1 LGHDT, CDR2 YNNKEL (reference sequence). Between the trimmed V and J ends, which lost 1 base and 0 bases, there was a span of 10 bases. CDR3 sequence reads: CASSQVHGGSGNTIYF. The CDR3 DNA is TGTGCCAGCAGCCAAGTCCACGGGGGCTCTGGAAACACCATATATTTT.

This clone was counted between two and nine times. The chain uses TRBV6-5 and TRBJ2-7, with D perhaps matching TRBD1 (5 bases). CDR3 length: 15 amino acids. Germline loops: CDR1 MNHEY, CDR2 SVGAGI. V dropped 0 bases and J dropped 2 bases, with 11 bases sitting between them. CDR3 region: CASSYSAQGPYEQYF. CDR3 nucleotides: TGTGCCAGCAGTTACTCTGCCCAGGGTCCCTACGAGCAGTACTTC.

The rearrangement links TRBV5-1 to TRBJ1-1; a weak D match, TRBD1 (5 bases). Germline CDR1 reads SGHRS; CDR2 reads YFSETQ. Trimming shortened V by 4 bases and J by 1 base, and 17 bases separated the two germline ends. This CDR3 comprises 16 residues. CDR3 DNA sequence: TGCGCCAGCAGCACGGTCGGGGGAAGTACGAACACTGAAGCTTTCTTT. Encoded protein: CASSTVGGSTNTEAFF. Complete variable domain (other parts from reference TRBV5-1 and TRBJ1-1): KAGVTQTPRYLIKTRGQQVTLSCSPISGHRSVSWYQQTPGQGLQFLFEYFSETQRNKGNFPGRFSGRQFSNSRSEMNVSTLELGDSALYLCASSTVGGSTNTEAFFGQGTRLTVV.

The chain carries TRBV2 and TRBJ1-2; D is possibly TRBD1 (6 bases). This CDR3 is built from 12 residues. V shed 6 bases and J shed 8 bases, with 13 bases lying between them. Per germline, CDR1 SNHLY and CDR2 FYNNEI. The CDR3: CASRSGDRGYTF. Here the CDR3 DNA reads TGTGCCAGCAGGTCAGGGGACCGAGGCTACACCTTC.

V gene TRBV7-3 combines with J gene TRBJ2-1; TRBD2 might be the D (6 bases). V was cut by 5 bases and J by 0 bases, with 8 bases left in between. The CDR3 loop spans 14 amino acids. Looked up from germline, CDR1 is SGHTA and CDR2 is FQGTGA. CDR3 amino acids: CASSTGLSYNEQFF. As DNA, the CDR3 is TGTGCCAGCAGCACGGGACTCTCCTACAATGAGCAGTTCTTC.

In its sample, this clone was seen once. The rearrangement uses TRBV19 and TRBJ1-3; D might be TRBD1 (5 bases). Germline CDR1 is LNHDA and CDR2 is SQIVND (reference sequence). Trimming stripped 6 bases from V and 7 bases from J, with 10 bases between. The length of the CDR3 is 12 residues. CDR3 residues: CASRDRRNTIYF. The CDR3 DNA reads as TGTGCCAGTAGAGACAGACGGAACACCATATATTTT.